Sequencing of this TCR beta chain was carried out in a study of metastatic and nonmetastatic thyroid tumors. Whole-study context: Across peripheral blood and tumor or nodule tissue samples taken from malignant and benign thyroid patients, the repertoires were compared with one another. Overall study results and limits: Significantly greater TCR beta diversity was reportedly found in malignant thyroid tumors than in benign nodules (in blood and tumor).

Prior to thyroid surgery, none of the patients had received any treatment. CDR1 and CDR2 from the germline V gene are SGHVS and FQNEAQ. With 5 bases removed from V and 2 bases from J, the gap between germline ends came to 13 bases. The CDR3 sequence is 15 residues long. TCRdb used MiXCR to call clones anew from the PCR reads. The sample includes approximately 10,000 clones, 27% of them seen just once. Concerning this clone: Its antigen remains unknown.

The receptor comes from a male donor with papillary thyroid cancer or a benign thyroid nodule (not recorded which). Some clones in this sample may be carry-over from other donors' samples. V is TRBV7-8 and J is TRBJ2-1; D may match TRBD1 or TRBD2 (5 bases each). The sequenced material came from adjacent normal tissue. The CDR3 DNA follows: TGTGCCAGCAGCCCGGCCGGGGACCCCTACAATGAGCAGTTCTTC. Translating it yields CASSPAGDPYNEQFF.